This passage covers 17 T cell receptor beta chains from one sample sequenced in a study of T cell responses to AZD1222 COVID-19 vaccine. TCRdb keeps only in-frame clones here, not all; method: immunoSEQ multiplex PCR. The table shows fewer than 150,000 clones, with approximately 91% occurring only once. Here the sequenced sample was peripheral blood, taken 28 days after the second AZD1222 dose. Receptor source: an adult who received the AZD1222 COVID-19 vaccine.

The chain recombines TRBV2 with TRBJ1-3; no firm D call. Looked up from germline, CDR1 is SNHLY and CDR2 is FYNNEI. The CDR3 covers 16 residues. V dropped 6 bases and J dropped 0 bases, with 15 bases sitting between them. CDR3 bases: TGTGCCAGCAGCGGGTTCACAGCGCACTCTGGAAACACCATATATTTT. Translating gives CASSGFTAHSGNTIYF. The full variable domain, in which reference TRBV2 and TRBJ1-3 provide the parts outside the CDR3, is EPEVTQTPSHQVTQMGQEVILRCVPISNHLYFYWYRQILGQKVEFLVSFYNNEISEKSEIFDDQFSVERPDGSNFTLKIRSTKLEDSAMYFCASSGFTAHSGNTIYFGEGSWLTVV.

The chain links TRBV5-5 to TRBJ2-5, with TRBD1 matching over 10 bases. The CDR3 spans 16 residues. Per germline, CDR1 SGHKS and CDR2 YYEKEE (reference sequence). The ends lost 2 bases at V and 5 bases at J; junction bases unmatched: 9. In DNA form, the CDR3 reads TGTGCCAGCAGCTTTTACGGACAGGGGGGTTGGGAGACCCAGTACTTC. Protein: CASSFYGQGGWETQYF.

The genes are TRBV28 and TRBJ2-3, with D uncertain. There are 15 residues in the CDR3. Germline V lookup: CDR1 MDHEN, CDR2 SYDVKM. The V end lost 3 bases, the J end lost 8 bases, and 18 bases lay between the germline ends. CDR3 DNA sequence: TGTGCCAGCAGTTTTTTCCTGGGCTGGTTGGGTACGCAGTATTTT. It yields the protein CASSFFLGWLGTQYF.

The chain joins TRBV11-3 to TRBJ1-1; the D gene is possibly TRBD1 (6 bases). Germline V gene data show CDR1 as SGHNT and CDR2 as YENEEA. Deletions cut 2 bases from V and 7 bases from J, with 20 bases between. This CDR3 region has 16 residues. CDR3 sequence (DNA): TGTGCCAGCAGCTTAATATCAGGGGCTCAACACCTTGAAGCTTTCTTT. Translated, it gives CASSLISGAQHLEAFF.

This sequence joins TRBV4-2 and TRBJ1-6; D uncertain. CDR1 is LGHNA and CDR2 is YNFKEQ in the germline V gene. Trimming stripped 1 base from V and 6 bases from J, with 10 bases between. The CDR3 loop spans 15 amino acids. This chain's CDR3 is CASSQGQNSNSPLHF. In DNA, the CDR3 is TGTGCCAGCAGCCAAGGGCAGAATTCTAATTCACCCCTCCACTTT.

This sequence joins TRBV19 and TRBJ1-1; D is unclear. The CDR3 contains 14 residues. The V and J ends lost 5 bases and 3 bases respectively, with 13 bases between them. The germline V gene encodes CDR1 LNHDA and CDR2 SQIVND (reference sequence). The CDR3 spells CASSFGVLYTEAFF. DNA for the CDR3: TGTGCCAGTAGTTTCGGGGTGTTGTACACTGAAGCTTTCTTT.

The chain joins TRBV10-3 to TRBJ2-2; possible D gene TRBD2, 6 bases. Germline V lookup: CDR1 ENHRY, CDR2 SYGVKD. V lost 6 bases, J lost 0 bases, and 11 bases lay in between. This CDR3 has 15 residues. The CDR3 spells CAISAGTSNTGELFF. Written as DNA, the CDR3 is TGTGCCATCAGCGCCGGGACTTCGAACACCGGGGAGCTGTTTTTT.

In its sample, this clone was seen a few times. The genes are TRBV3-1 (or the pseudogene TRBV3-2) and TRBJ1-5, with D tentatively TRBD1 (5 bases). V lost 4 bases to trimming and J lost 5 bases, with 15 bases between them. The germline V gene has CDR1 LGHDT and CDR2 YNNKEL (reference sequence). The CDR3 has 15 residues. CDR3 sequence reads: CASSRGFGHDQPQHF. CDR3 sequence (DNA): TGTGCCAGCAGCCGGGGGTTCGGGCACGATCAGCCCCAGCATTTT.

This rearrangement joins TRBV29-1 to TRBJ2-3, with TRBD1 as a possible D gene (5 bases). Germline V CDR1 and CDR2: SQVTM, ANQGSEA. This CDR3 has 13 residues. V dropped 0 bases and J dropped 1 base, with 5 bases sitting between them. CDR3 nucleotides: TGCAGCGTTGAAGAAGGGGGCACAGATACGCAGTATTTT. Encoded protein: CSVEEGGTDTQYF.

The chain employs TRBV6-5 and TRBJ1-1; D possibly corresponds to TRBD1 (5 bases). Germline lookup yields CDR1 MNHEY and CDR2 SVGAGI. V was cut by 4 bases and J by 4 bases, with 16 bases left in between. This CDR3 spans 15 amino acids. This CDR3 is CASSFLGGRGTEAFF. CDR3 nucleotides: TGTGCCAGCAGTTTTTTAGGAGGGAGGGGCACTGAAGCTTTCTTT.

This chain joins TRBV29-1 and TRBJ1-2; 7 bases match TRBD1. Germline values: CDR1 SQVTM, CDR2 ANQGSEA. This CDR3 spans 12 amino acids. Trimming removed 7 bases from V and 0 bases from J; junction bases left unmatched: 2. Here the CDR3 reads CSADRANYGYTF. CDR3 nucleotides: TGCAGCGCCGACAGGGCTAACTATGGCTACACCTTC.

The chain uses TRBV11-2 and TRBJ1-3, with D tentatively TRBD1 (5 bases). The germline V gene has CDR1 SGHAT and CDR2 FQNNGV. V gave up 5 bases and J gave up 3 bases, with 11 bases separating them. The CDR3 is 14 amino acids. This chain's CDR3 is CASSPGTDGNTIYF. CDR3 coding DNA: TGTGCCAGCAGCCCGGGGACCGATGGAAACACCATATATTTT.

The CDR3 loop reads CASSLTPTKGGGVYGYTF. DNA for the CDR3: TGTGCCAGCAGCCTCACTCCCACCAAGGGGGGCGGGGTATATGGCTACACCTTC. V and J are TRBV4-2 and TRBJ1-2; the D gene is possibly TRBD1 (6 bases). Between the trimmed V and J ends, which lost 4 bases and 5 bases, there was a span of 26 bases. This CDR3 has 18 residues. CDR1 LGHNA and CDR2 YNFKEQ come from the germline V gene.

The chain joins TRBV19 to TRBJ1-1, with unresolved D. Germline V gene lookup returns CDR1 LNHDA and CDR2 SQIVND (reference sequence). Deletions cut 1 base from V and 5 bases from J, with 14 bases between. The CDR3 is 15 amino acids. The chain's CDR3 is CASSIGRGRDTEAFF. For the CDR3, the DNA is TGTGCCAGTAGTATAGGCCGCGGGAGGGATACTGAAGCTTTCTTT.

This clone was observed a few times. V is TRBV7-9 and J is TRBJ2-2; weak D call: TRBD1 (6 bases). The CDR3 length is 16 residues. The germline V gene has CDR1 SEHNR and CDR2 FQNEAQ (reference sequence). Trimming removed 6 bases at V and 7 bases at J, with 21 bases between. CDR3 amino acids: CASSTTWGRESGELFF. The DNA of the CDR3 is TGTGCCAGCAGTACTACTTGGGGGCGCGAAAGCGGGGAGCTGTTTTTT.

This clone was found many times. In the same sample, other DNA sequences code for this CDR3. The chain employs TRBV6-5 and TRBJ1-1; TRBD1 might be the D (5 bases). The V gene's germline CDR1 is MNHEY and CDR2 SVGAGI. CDR3 length: 14 residues. Trimming cost V 7 bases and J 0 bases, with 12 bases left between them. CDR3 loop: CASIKRGMNTEAFF. CDR3 sequence (DNA): TGTGCCAGCATAAAGAGGGGCATGAACACTGAAGCTTTCTTT.

The chain has TRBV20-1 and TRBJ1-2, with D possibly TRBD1 on 5 matching bases. The germline gives CDR1 DFQATT, CDR2 SNEGSKA (reference sequence). Trimming shortened V by 7 bases and J by 2 bases, and 8 bases separated the two germline ends. The CDR3 is made up of 11 amino acids. CDR3 coding DNA: TGCAGTGTGGGGCAGAACTATGGCTACACCTTC. This codes for CSVGQNYGYTF.